The 18 T cell receptor beta chains presented below share a single source sample, sequenced in a study of blood T cells in healthy people across ages. Primers used in a second PCR of roughly 7 to 12 cycles were a sample-barcoded 5' primer and a J-beta primer mix. TCRdb called the 5' RACE reads again in MiXCR, with one record for every CDR3 protein. The data show roughly 1,500,000 distinct CDR3 sequences, with roughly 32% seen just once and approximately 11% held by the top ten. The specimen sequenced was blood. These receptors came from a woman under 40 in good health.

This clonotype has a count of ten or more. The chain is built from TRBV12-3 or TRBV12-4 and TRBJ2-7; 10 bases fit TRBD1. The CDR3 length is 14 residues. Trimming took 6 bases from V and 2 from J; bases not matched to a gene: 4. CDR3 sequence: CASRPGTGAYEQYF. The CDR3 DNA follows: TGTGCCAGCAGACCCGGGACAGGGGCCTACGAGCAGTACTTC.

This chain joins TRBV9 and TRBJ1-2; 7 bases match TRBD1. V lost 5 bases, J lost 5 bases, and 12 bases stayed unmatched. The germline CDR1 and CDR2 sequences are SGDLS and YYNGEE. The length of the CDR3 is 15 residues. Here the CDR3 reads CASSWTGRGEYGYTF. CDR3 sequence (DNA): TGTGCCAGCAGTTGGACGGGCAGGGGGGAGTATGGCTACACCTTC.

The chain carries TRBV10-2 and TRBJ2-3; 9 nucleotides line up with TRBD2. The ends lost 6 bases at V and 9 bases at J; junction bases unmatched: 10. CDR1 WSHSY and CDR2 SAAADI come from the germline V gene. The CDR3 contains 14 residues. The CDR3 nucleotides are TGCGCCAGCAGAAGCGGGGGGAAGGCAGGAACGCAGTATTTT. The encoded protein is CASRSGGKAGTQYF.

This clonotype was detected a few times. The CDR3 is CASSLDRGIAYEQYF. The CDR3 coding sequence is TGCGCCAGCAGCCTCGACAGGGGGATTGCCTACGAGCAGTACTTC. The chain uses TRBV5-1 and TRBJ2-7, with 9 bases that match TRBD1. The CDR3 is 15 amino acids. V lost 4 bases to trimming and J lost 2 bases; unmatched junction nucleotides: 7. The germline CDR1 and CDR2 sequences are SGHRS and YFSETQ.

This clonotype turned up a few times. V is TRBV3-1 and J is TRBJ2-7, with D perhaps given as TRBD1 or TRBD2 (5 bases each). Germline lookup yields CDR1 LGHDT and CDR2 YNNKEL (reference sequence). With 5 bases removed from V and 4 bases from J, the gap between germline ends came to 18 bases. This CDR3 contains 15 residues. CDR3: CASSARDGSLYEQYF. DNA of the CDR3: TGTGCCAGCAGCGCCCGGGACGGATCCTTATACGAGCAGTACTTC.

V and J are TRBV18 and TRBJ2-3; tentative D call: TRBD2 (6 bases). Germline-derived CDR1 and CDR2 are KGHSH and LQKENI. The ends were cut back, 3 bases at V and 1 base at J, with 14 bases in the middle. There are 16 residues in the CDR3. The CDR3 bases are TGTGCCAGCTCACCGATCAAGACTAGTGGCACAGATACGCAGTATTTT. Protein product: CASSPIKTSGTDTQYF.

This clonotype was seen a few times. The chain employs TRBV6-1 and TRBJ2-1, with D uncertain. The CDR3 is 16 residues long. Trimming stripped 0 bases from V and 0 bases from J, with 9 bases between. Germline-derived CDR1 and CDR2 are MNHNS and SASEGT. The CDR3 DNA follows: TGTGCCAGCAGTGAAGCCCCCCTAAGCTCCTACAATGAGCAGTTCTTC. Translating gives CASSEAPLSSYNEQFF.

This clonotype was counted between two and nine times. V gene TRBV24-1 combines with J gene TRBJ1-1; no firm D call. CDR3 length: 15 residues. Looked up from germline, CDR1 is KGHDR and CDR2 is SFDVKD. V was pared by 5 bases and J by 9 bases, with 21 bases between. CDR3 sequence reads: CATSGPVGRAKKAFF. The CDR3, as DNA: TGTGCCACCAGTGGTCCGGTGGGCAGAGCGAAAAAAGCTTTCTTT.

This clonotype has only one observation. V gene TRBV2 combines with J gene TRBJ2-1; tentatively, D is TRBD2 (5 bases). The germline V gene encodes CDR1 SNHLY and CDR2 FYNNEI. Trimming removed 6 bases from V and 3 bases from J, with 9 bases in between. This CDR3 region has 13 residues. CDR3 sequence: CASRLEDYNEQFF. DNA for the CDR3: TGTGCCAGCAGACTAGAGGACTACAATGAGCAGTTCTTC. Using reference TRBV2 and TRBJ2-1 for the parts outside the CDR3, the full variable domain is EPEVTQTPSHQVTQMGQEVILRCVPISNHLYFYWYRQILGQKVEFLVSFYNNEISEKSEIFDDQFSVERPDGSNFTLKIRSTKLEDSAMYFCASRLEDYNEQFFGPGTRLTVL.

The V call is TRBV20-1, the J call TRBJ1-5; 7 bases agree with TRBD1. The CDR3 contains 15 residues. Germline V gene data show CDR1 as DFQATT and CDR2 as SNEGSKA (reference sequence). V gave up 2 bases and J gave up 1 base; unmatched junction bases: 5. The CDR3 bases are TGCAGTGCTAGAATGAGGGGGCTGAGCAATCAGCCCCAGCATTTT. Amino acids: CSARMRGLSNQPQHF.

The genes are TRBV20-1 and TRBJ1-2; tentatively, D is TRBD1 (5 bases). With 4 bases removed from V and 6 bases from J, the gap between germline ends came to 12 bases. Germline-derived CDR1 and CDR2 are DFQATT and SNEGSKA (reference sequence). The CDR3 loop spans 12 amino acids. Here the CDR3 DNA reads TGCAGTGCTATCGGGCAGGGTGATGGCTACACCTTC. Residues: CSAIGQGDGYTF.

The chain uses TRBV20-1 and TRBJ1-1, with 7 nucleotides matching TRBD1. This CDR3 region has 13 residues. The trim removed 5 bases at V and 8 bases at J, leaving 11 bases unmatched. Germline CDR1 and CDR2: DFQATT and SNEGSKA (reference sequence). CDR3 nucleotides: TGCAGTGCTCGAAACACTCTCAGGGGGGAAGCTTTCTTT. Residues: CSARNTLRGEAFF.

The CDR3 sequence: CASSFGRFEAFF. CDR3 in DNA: TGTGCCAGCAGCTTTGGAAGATTTGAAGCTTTCTTT. J is TRBJ1-1 and V is TRBV7-2; unclear D gene. In germline, CDR1 is SGHTA, CDR2 FQGNSA. V lost 3 bases to trimming and J lost 7 bases, with 9 bases between them. The CDR3 totals 12 residues.

Details on this clonotype: A read error may produce the germline difference seen at one junction end. The chain recombines TRBV15 with TRBJ2-3; 7 bases line up with TRBD2. The CDR3 runs 14 residues. Germline V gene sequence: CDR1 LNHNV, CDR2 YYDKDF (reference sequence). In DNA, the CDR3 is TGTGCCACCGGACGCGGGGGAACCACAGATGCGCAGTATTTT. The encoded protein is CATGRGGTTDAQYF.

This clonotype occurred many times. The rearrangement joins TRBV29-1 to TRBJ2-4; D might be TRBD1 (5 bases). This CDR3 is built from 14 residues. Germline V CDR1 and CDR2: SQVTM, ANQGSEA. The V gene lost 0 bases and the J gene lost 4 bases, with 10 bases spanning the gap. For the CDR3, the DNA is TGCAGCGTTGAAGATTGGGCAGGGAAAAACATTCAGTACTTC. Protein product: CSVEDWAGKNIQYF.

V is TRBV9 and J is TRBJ2-1; the D call may be TRBD1 or TRBD2 (5 bases each). CDR3 length: 13 residues. Germline V lookup: CDR1 SGDLS, CDR2 YYNGEE. The ends were cut back, 4 bases at V and 9 bases at J, with 14 bases in the middle. The CDR3 nucleotides are TGTGCCAGCAGCCCCATTCTGAGGGGTGAGCAGTTCTTC. Amino acid sequence: CASSPILRGEQFF. Together with reference TRBV9 and TRBJ2-1, the CDR3 gives the full variable domain: DSGVTQTPKHLITATGQRVTLRCSPRSGDLSVYWYQQSLDQGLQFLIQYYNGEERAKGNILERFSAQQFPDLHSELNLSSLELGDSALYFCASSPILRGEQFFGPGTRLTVL.

DNA of the CDR3: TGTGCCAGCAGCTTAGGGGACGGCAGCACAGATACGCAGTATTTT. Protein: CASSLGDGSTDTQYF. This rearrangement joins TRBV13 to TRBJ2-3; D gene uncertain. Trimming stripped 0 bases from V and 0 bases from J, with 7 bases between. This CDR3 has 15 amino acids. CDR1 and CDR2 from the germline V gene are PRHDT and FYEKMQ (reference sequence).

This clonotype occurred many times. V gene TRBV18 combines with J gene TRBJ1-1; 7 bases match TRBD1. The CDR3 spans 17 residues. V shed 3 bases and J 0 bases; nucleotides not matched to a gene: 10. From germline, CDR1 is KGHSH and CDR2 LQKENI. The CDR3 DNA is TGTGCCAGCTCACCGCTAACAAGAGGGGGCATGAACACTGAAGCTTTCTTT. Translating gives CASSPLTRGGMNTEAFF. The full variable domain, its missing parts supplied by reference TRBV18 and TRBJ1-1, is NAGVMQNPRHLVRRRGQEARLRCSPMKGHSHVYWYRQLPEEGLKFMVYLQKENIIDESGMPKERFSAEFPKEGPSILRIQQVVRGDSAAYFCASSPLTRGGMNTEAFFGQGTRLTVV.